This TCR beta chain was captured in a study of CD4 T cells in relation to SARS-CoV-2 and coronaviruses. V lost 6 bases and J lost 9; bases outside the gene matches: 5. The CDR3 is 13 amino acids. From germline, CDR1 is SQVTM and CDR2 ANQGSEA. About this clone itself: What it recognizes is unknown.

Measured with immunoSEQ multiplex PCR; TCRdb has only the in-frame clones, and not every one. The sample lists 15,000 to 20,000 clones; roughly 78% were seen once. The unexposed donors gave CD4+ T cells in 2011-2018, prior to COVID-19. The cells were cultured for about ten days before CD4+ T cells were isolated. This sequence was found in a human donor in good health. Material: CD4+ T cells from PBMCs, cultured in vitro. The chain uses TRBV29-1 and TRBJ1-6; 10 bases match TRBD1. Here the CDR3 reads CSVGQGDGSPLHF. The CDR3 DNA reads TGCAGCGTCGGACAGGGGGACGGTTCACCCCTCCACTTT. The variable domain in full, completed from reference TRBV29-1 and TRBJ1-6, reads SAVISQKPSRDICQRGTSLTIQCQVDSQVTMMFWYRQQPGQSLTLIATANQGSEATYESGFVIDKFPISRPNLTFSTLTVSNMSPEDSSIYLCSVGQGDGSPLHFGNGTRLTVT.